Listed below are T cell receptor beta chains from one sample, sequenced in a study of control samples from healthy donors and cancer patients. The method was immunoSEQ multiplex PCR; TCRdb's version includes in-frame clones alone and lacks a portion of them. The table includes 140,000 to 150,000 clones, 75% to 90% detected once. Sequenced input: blood. Receptors originate from a man aged 30-40 years in good health. The CDR3 runs from the conserved cysteine through the conserved F or W. The D gene is left open where the match is weak. Rows may omit the clone size; those that give it use once, few, many or a size class.

TRBJ1-3,TRBD1,.,TRBV19,TGTGCCAGTAGTATAAGTGCAGGACAGGTAGCTGGAAACACCATATATTTT,CASSISAGQVAGNTIYF
TRBJ1-5,.,.,TRBV19,TGTGCCAGTAAGTCGGGATCGGGGGGCCATAGCAATCAGCCCCAGCATTTT,CASKSGSGGHSNQPQHF
TRBJ2-2,.,.,TRBV4-3,TGCGCCAGCAGCCAAGAAGGGGCGGCAGTCTCCGGGGAGCTGTTTTTT,CASSQEGAAVSGELFF
TRBJ1-4,TRBD1,.,TRBV5-6,TGTGCCAGCAGCCTTCGACAGGGACATGCAACTAATGAAAAACTGTTTTTT,CASSLRQGHATNEKLFF
TRBJ2-7,TRBD1,.,TRBV4-1,TGCGCCAGCAGCCAAGGGGTGGCGACAGGGGGAAGCGAGCAGTACTTC,CASSQGVATGGSEQYF
TRBJ1-2,TRBD1,.,TRBV4-3,TGCGCCAGCAGCCACGACGTTCGACAGGGTCATGGCTACACCTTC,CASSHDVRQGHGYTF
TRBJ1-5,TRBD1,.,TRBV19,TGTGCCAGTAGTATAGATAACAGGGGCACTTTGACCCTCAATCAGCCCCAGCATTTT,CASSIDNRGTLTLNQPQHF
TRBJ2-7,TRBD2,.,TRBV3-1/TRBV3-2,TGTGCCAGCAGCCAGGGTAGCGGGAGTAGGAACGAGCAGTACTTC,CASSQGSGSRNEQYF
TRBJ2-3,TRBD2,.,TRBV19,TGTGCCAGTAGATCGACCGGGACTAGCATAACTAGCACAGATACGCAGTATTTT,CASRSTGTSITSTDTQYF
TRBJ1-3,.,.,TRBV19,TGTGCCAGTAGACGGGACTCTGGAAACACCATATATTTT,CASRRDSGNTIYF
TRBJ2-7,.,.,TRBV11-3,TGTGCCAGCAGCCCCGACGGGTACGAGCAGTACTTC,CASSPDGYEQYF
TRBJ1-1,.,few,TRBV5-1,TGCGCCAGCAGGGGAGAGACTGAAGCTTTCTTT,CASRGETEAFF
TRBJ1-4,.,.,TRBV7-2,TGTGCCAAGCAGGGCCGGAGATCAAATGAAAAACTGTTTTTT,CAKQGRRSNEKLFF
TRBJ1-4,.,.,TRBV3-1/TRBV3-2,TGTGCCAGCAGCCCCCAAGTTGGGCAGCCCCCTGAAAAACTGTTTTTT,CASSPQVGQPPEKLFF
TRBJ2-5,.,once,TRBV9,TGTGCCAGCAGCGTAGCCCCCTCAGGGTCAGAGACCCAGTACTTC,CASSVAPSGSETQYF
TRBJ2-3,.,.,TRBV30,TGTGCCTGGAGTGACCCCAGCGGGCGAACGGGTACGCAGTATTTT,CAWSDPSGRTGTQYF
TRBJ1-2,.,.,TRBV13,TGTGCCAGCATCCGGGTCGGAGGTTATGGCTACACCTTC,CASIRVGGYGYTF
TRBJ2-6,.,once,TRBV15,TGTGCCACCAGTCGCGGGGCGGGTGGGGCCAACGTCCTGACTTTC,CATSRGAGGANVLTF